Following are 27 T cell receptor beta chains from one sample sequenced in a study of post-analysis software for immune sequencing data. Study-wide findings and caveats: Patients used roughly five TRBV segments, including TRBV5-6, TRBV5-1 and TRBV20-1, more often than controls.

These receptors' targets are unknown. Incorporated into the TCR beta cDNA libraries were unique molecular identifiers, which served to reduce PCR and sequencing biases. One entry per CDR3 protein, called by TCRdb with MiXCR from the PCR reads. The sample shows approximately 630,000 distinct CDR3 sequences, approximately 59% of them seen only once. The sample comprised blood. The receptors were gathered from a girl aged 2-10 years with multiple sclerosis.

The chain joins TRBV4-1 to TRBJ2-3; D is ambiguous. The CDR3 is made up of 15 amino acids. CDR1 and CDR2 from the germline V gene are MGHRA and YSYEKL. The V gene lost 3 bases and the J gene lost 5 bases, with 15 bases spanning the gap. CDR3 loop: CASSHQFRTEDTQYF. CDR3 bases: TGCGCCAGCAGCCACCAATTCCGGACGGAAGATACGCAGTATTTT.

The chain links TRBV11-2 to TRBJ2-2, with a possible D match to TRBD1 (6 bases). The germline V and J ends were trimmed by 6 bases and 1 base, with 9 bases remaining between them. The germline gives CDR1 SGHAT, CDR2 FQNNGV. The CDR3 is 14 amino acids. The CDR3 DNA follows: TGTGCCAGCAGATTGGACAGGAACACCGGGGAGCTGTTTTTT. Its protein product is CASRLDRNTGELFF. The variable domain in full, completed from reference TRBV11-2 and TRBJ2-2, reads EAGVAQSPRYKIIEKRQSVAFWCNPISGHATLYWYQQILGQGPKLLIQFQNNGVVDDSQLPKDRFSAERLKGVDSTLKIQPAKLEDSAVYLCASRLDRNTGELFFGEGSRLTVL.

The chain is built from TRBV7-9 and TRBJ1-2; TRBD1 might be the D (6 bases). The V end was cut by 5 bases, the J end by 7 bases, with 14 bases between. There are 13 residues in the CDR3. Germline V CDR1 and CDR2: SEHNR, FQNEAQ (reference sequence). The CDR3 here is CASSARTALGYTF. The CDR3 DNA reads TGTGCCAGCAGCGCCCGGACAGCTCTTGGCTACACCTTC.

This clonotype was detected only a few times. The chain combines TRBV29-1 with TRBJ2-1, with 9 positions matching TRBD1. Unmatched junction bases numbered 9, after V lost 5 bases and J lost 7 bases. CDR1 and CDR2 (germline): SQVTM, ANQGSEA. CDR3 size: 14 residues. The CDR3 reads CSVPLQGALNEQFF. Here the CDR3 DNA reads TGCAGCGTTCCCTTACAGGGGGCACTTAATGAGCAGTTCTTC.

This chain connects TRBV20-1 to TRBJ1-5; maybe TRBD1 (6 bases). The germline V and J ends were trimmed by 3 bases and 6 bases, with 9 bases remaining between them. The CDR3 spans 12 residues. CDR1 and CDR2 from the germline V gene are DFQATT and SNEGSKA (reference sequence). CDR3 coding DNA: TGCAGTGCTAGTGGGGGGGCTCAGCCCCAGCATTTT. Amino acid sequence: CSASGGAQPQHF.

The genes are TRBV29-1 and TRBJ1-1, with TRBD1 matching over 8 bases. Germline assignment: CDR1 SQVTM and CDR2 ANQGSEA. The CDR3 totals 14 residues. The trim removed 3 bases at V and 2 bases at J, leaving 5 bases unmatched. CDR3 in DNA: TGCAGCGTTGAGTGGCCAGGGGGCAACACTGAAGCTTTCTTT. This sequence encodes CSVEWPGGNTEAFF.

The chain recombines TRBV29-1 with TRBJ2-7; D might be TRBD1 or TRBD2, each matching 5 bases. The V end was cut by 1 base, the J end by 10 bases, with 20 bases between. CDR1 and CDR2 (germline): SQVTM, ANQGSEA. CDR3 size: 14 residues. This CDR3 is CSVEGTDDGASQYF. CDR3 DNA sequence: TGCAGCGTTGAAGGGACCGACGACGGGGCGTCCCAGTACTTC.

The chain recombines TRBV15 with TRBJ2-3; the D gene is possibly TRBD1 (5 bases). This CDR3 is built from 18 residues. The V and J ends lost 0 bases and 6 bases respectively, with 22 bases between them. The germline V gene encodes CDR1 LNHNV and CDR2 YYDKDF (reference sequence). This CDR3 reads CATSRDWSGKVRADTQYF. CDR3 DNA: TGTGCCACCAGCAGAGATTGGTCAGGGAAAGTGAGAGCCGATACGCAGTATTTT.

There are a few counts of this clonotype. One base away lies a much larger clone, so this may be a sequencing read error. The CDR3 sequence is CTSSPSAEETQYF. The DNA for the CDR3 is TGTACCAGCAGCCCATCAGCGGAAGAGACCCAGTACTTC. This sequence joins TRBV6-1 and TRBJ2-5; a possible D gene is TRBD2 (5 bases). The CDR3 runs 13 residues. Germline V gene sequence: CDR1 MNHNS, CDR2 SASEGT.

This chain joins TRBV29-1 and TRBJ2-3, with a possible D match to TRBD2 (5 bases). V was clipped by 7 bases and J by 2 bases, with 13 bases between them. The V gene's germline CDR1 is SQVTM and CDR2 ANQGSEA. The CDR3 is 13 amino acids. CDR3 region: CSAGFGITDTQYF. Here the CDR3 DNA reads TGCAGCGCCGGCTTCGGGATCACAGATACGCAGTATTTT.

The chain is built from TRBV7-9 and TRBJ2-1, with TRBD2 matching over 8 bases. This CDR3 has 19 residues. V lost 0 bases, J lost 0 bases, and 10 bases stayed unmatched. Germline V lookup: CDR1 SEHNR, CDR2 FQNEAQ (reference sequence). The CDR3 protein is CASSLAQIAGLSSYNEQFF. The CDR3 nucleotides read TGTGCCAGCAGCTTAGCGCAGATAGCGGGGCTGAGCTCCTACAATGAGCAGTTCTTC.

The V gene is TRBV20-1, the J gene TRBJ2-7; D not certain. Germline CDR1 and CDR2: DFQATT and SNEGSKA (reference sequence). This CDR3 is built from 11 residues. This CDR3 reads CSAAMDYEQYF. In nucleotides, the CDR3 is TGCAGCGCCGCTATGGACTACGAGCAGTACTTC.

This clonotype was counted a few times. This rearrangement joins TRBV7-8 to TRBJ2-7; D uncertain. The germline V and J ends were trimmed by 1 base and 6 bases, with 7 bases remaining between them. The germline V gene encodes CDR1 SGHVS and CDR2 FQNEAQ. CDR3 length: 12 residues. The CDR3 DNA is TGTGCCAGCAGCTTAGTAGCAGCCGAGCAGTACTTC. It codes for CASSLVAAEQYF. Using reference TRBV7-8 and TRBJ2-7 for the parts outside the CDR3, the full variable domain is GAGVSQSPRYKVAKRGQDVALRCDPISGHVSLFWYQQALGQGPEFLTYFQNEAQLDKSGLPSDRFFAERPEGSVSTLKIQRTQQEDSAVYLCASSLVAAEQYFGPGTRLTVT.

This clonotype has just a few counts. The J gene is TRBJ2-1, the V gene TRBV20-1; 7 bases map to TRBD2. CDR1 DFQATT and CDR2 SNEGSKA come from the germline V gene (reference sequence). This CDR3 has 13 amino acids. V gave up 6 bases and J gave up 7 bases; unmatched junction bases: 9. The CDR3 DNA sequence: TGCAGTGCCTCGGTGGCGGGAGCTAATGAGCAGTTCTTC. This translates into CSASVAGANEQFF.

V gene TRBV5-8 combines with J gene TRBJ1-1, with D perhaps matching TRBD1 (5 bases). The CDR3 runs 16 residues. The V gene's germline CDR1 is SGHTS and CDR2 YDEGEE. Trimming removed 5 bases from V and 0 bases from J, with 17 bases in between. The CDR3 nucleotides read TGTGCCAGCAGGCGGGGGGTACGACAGATGAACACTGAAGCTTTCTTT. It translates to CASRRGVRQMNTEAFF.

This chain connects TRBV28 to TRBJ2-7, with 7 bases matching TRBD2. The CDR3 runs 15 residues. CDR1 and CDR2 (germline): MDHEN, SYDVKM. J gave up 1 base and V 8 bases, and 11 bases lay outside the gene matches. The CDR3 DNA reads as TGTGCCAGCTCCTTTAGCGGGCGGGGATCCTACGAGCAGTACTTC. Amino acid sequence: CASSFSGRGSYEQYF.

This chain uses TRBV20-1 with TRBJ1-1, with D hard to call. Trimming removed 0 bases at V and 2 bases at J, with 16 bases between. CDR3 length: 16 residues. Germline V CDR1 and CDR2: DFQATT, SNEGSKA (reference sequence). DNA of the CDR3: TGCAGTGCTAGAGAGGGTTCCCTCCTAGGAAACACTGAAGCTTTCTTT. Amino acid sequence: CSAREGSLLGNTEAFF.

This CDR3 is CASSQFAGSDTQYF. CDR3 sequence (DNA): TGCGCCAGCAGCCAGTTTGCGGGGTCAGATACGCAGTATTTT. The rearrangement links TRBV4-1 to TRBJ2-3; the D gene is possibly TRBD2 (6 bases). The CDR3 loop spans 14 amino acids. V lost 3 bases and J 4 bases, leaving 11 bases between the germline ends. CDR1 and CDR2 from the germline V gene are MGHRA and YSYEKL.

This chain joins TRBV29-1 and TRBJ2-5; tentatively, D is TRBD1 or TRBD2 (5 bases each). Germline CDR1 and CDR2: SQVTM and ANQGSEA. The CDR3 is made up of 14 amino acids. The germline V and J ends were trimmed by 4 bases and 5 bases, with 17 bases remaining between them. The DNA of the CDR3 is TGCAGCGTTGGGCTTCGGGACCCGAGGGAGACCCAGTACTTC. This gives the protein CSVGLRDPRETQYF. The full variable domain, with the rest looked up from reference TRBV29-1 and TRBJ2-5, is SAVISQKPSRDICQRGTSLTIQCQVDSQVTMMFWYRQQPGQSLTLIATANQGSEATYESGFVIDKFPISRPNLTFSTLTVSNMSPEDSSIYLCSVGLRDPRETQYFGPGTRLLVL.

This rearrangement joins TRBV7-2 to TRBJ2-3; 9 bases map to TRBD2. Unmatched junction bases numbered 9, after V lost 5 bases and J lost 0 bases. There are 17 residues in the CDR3. The V gene's germline CDR1 is SGHTA and CDR2 FQGNSA. The CDR3 bases are TGTGCCAGCAGCCAACCTAGCGGGACAACTAGCACAGATACGCAGTATTTT. Translation: CASSQPSGTTSTDTQYF.

The chain uses TRBV5-5 and TRBJ1-1, with D possibly TRBD1 on 5 matching bases. The CDR3 runs to 14 residues. Looked up from germline, CDR1 is SGHKS and CDR2 is YYEKEE (reference sequence). The V end lost 3 bases, the J end lost 4 bases, and 13 bases lay between the germline ends. CDR3 residues: CASSSRQGSTEAFF. The CDR3 coding sequence is TGTGCCAGCAGCTCGCGCCAGGGCAGCACTGAAGCTTTCTTT.

In the case of this clonotype: An end of the junction differs from the germline gene, which may be a read error. The chain links TRBV7-9 to TRBJ1-5, with D possibly being TRBD1 (6 bases). From germline, CDR1 is SEHNR and CDR2 FQNEAQ (reference sequence). This CDR3 region has 16 residues. CDR3 nucleotides: TGTGCCAGCAGCATAGCGTTGGGGGCTAGCAATCAGCCCCAGCATTTT. Its protein product is CASSIALGASNQPQHF.

The rearrangement uses TRBV5-1 and TRBJ2-7; 7 nucleotides line up with TRBD1. The CDR3 consists of 15 residues. Per the germline V gene, CDR1 is SGHRS and CDR2 is YFSETQ. Trimming removed 0 bases from V and 3 bases from J; junction bases left unmatched: 6. The CDR3 region has the DNA TGCGCCAGCAGCTTGGCTTCCAGGGGGTTCTACGAGCAGTACTTC. As protein: CASSLASRGFYEQYF. Full variable domain (missing parts from reference TRBV5-1 and TRBJ2-7): KAGVTQTPRYLIKTRGQQVTLSCSPISGHRSVSWYQQTPGQGLQFLFEYFSETQRNKGNFPGRFSGRQFSNSRSEMNVSTLELGDSALYLCASSLASRGFYEQYFGPGTRLTVT.

This clonotype was observed a handful of times. The V call is TRBV29-1, the J call TRBJ1-1, with 7 bases that match TRBD1. Germline CDR1 and CDR2: SQVTM and ANQGSEA. This CDR3 is 14 amino acids long. V lost 4 bases to trimming and J lost 0 bases; unmatched junction nucleotides: 5. The CDR3 nucleotides are TGCAGCGTTGCGGGCAGGGGGTTGAACACTGAAGCTTTCTTT. Translating it yields CSVAGRGLNTEAFF.

The chain recombines TRBV29-1 with TRBJ2-5, with D tentatively TRBD1 (5 bases). V dropped 6 bases and J dropped 11 bases, with 19 bases sitting between them. The CDR3 covers 12 residues. Germline V gives CDR1 SQVTM, CDR2 ANQGSEA. CDR3 region: CSVADAGNEQYF. CDR3 nucleotide sequence: TGCAGCGTGGCAGATGCAGGGAATGAGCAGTACTTC. Based on the CDR3 plus reference TRBV29-1 and TRBJ2-5, the full variable domain is SAVISQKPSRDICQRGTSLTIQCQVDSQVTMMFWYRQQPGQSLTLIATANQGSEATYESGFVIDKFPISRPNLTFSTLTVSNMSPEDSSIYLCSVADAGNEQYFGPGTRLLVL.

J is TRBJ1-1 and V is TRBV24-1; 7 bases fit TRBD1. Germline V CDR1 and CDR2: KGHDR, SFDVKD. The V segment lost 7 bases and the J segment 4 bases; nucleotides outside the gene matches: 5. This CDR3 is built from 13 residues. CDR3 protein: CATSSTGSTEAFF. DNA of the CDR3: TGTGCCACCAGCTCGACAGGGAGCACTGAAGCTTTCTTT.

A single count supports this clonotype. An end of the junction differs from the germline gene, which may be a read error. The chain has TRBV20-1 and TRBJ2-5; 7 positions agree with TRBD1. CDR1 and CDR2 from the germline V gene are DFQATT and SNEGSKA (reference sequence). The CDR3 covers 14 residues. The CDR3 is CSASGDRVSGEQYF. CDR3 bases: TGCAGCGCTAGTGGCGACAGGGTATCAGGGGAGCAGTACTTC.